This T cell receptor beta chain was captured in a study of identical twins. Each CDR3 protein is one row after TCRdb ran MiXCR on the 5' RACE reads. The sample lists about 530,000 distinct CDR3 sequences, about 15% seen once, with roughly 0.46% in the top ten. This CDR3 spans 16 amino acids. Germline CDR1 reads SNHLY; CDR2 reads FYNNEI. V was pared by 5 bases and J by 2 bases, with 17 bases between. This clonotype has a handful of counts. Separately, the same data were catalogued under a study of yellow fever vaccine responses in identical twins.

The receptor's source is a woman between 18 and 29 years old in good health. Sequenced material: CD4+ T cells sorted from blood. The chain employs TRBV2 and TRBJ2-3, with D unresolved. For the CDR3, the DNA is TGTGCCAGCAGTCCAAAGGGTCTTCCCTCCACAGATACGCAGTATTTT. It specifies CASSPKGLPSTDTQYF. Full variable domain (rest looked up from reference TRBV2 and TRBJ2-3): EPEVTQTPSHQVTQMGQEVILRCVPISNHLYFYWYRQILGQKVEFLVSFYNNEISEKSEIFDDQFSVERPDGSNFTLKIRSTKLEDSAMYFCASSPKGLPSTDTQYFGPGTRLTVL.